Below are 8 T cell receptor beta chains sequenced from a single sample in a study of blood T cell repertoires in COVID-19. Libraries were prepared by immunoSEQ multiplex PCR; TCRdb keeps only in-frame clonotypes and omits some of them. Altogether roughly 240,000 clones are present, roughly 80% being singletons, with the ten largest covering about 3.6%. Sequenced: PBMCs or T cells enriched from blood (not recorded which). The receptor set was obtained from a woman between 40 and 55 years old who had been exposed to COVID-19.

The rearrangement uses TRBV7-2 and TRBJ2-2; TRBD1 aligns across 10 bases. CDR1 SGHTA and CDR2 FQGNSA come from the germline V gene. This CDR3 comprises 15 residues. The V gene end was trimmed by 2 bases and the J gene end by 5 bases; junction bases not matched to a gene: 2. The CDR3 spells CASSLRQGATGELFF. As DNA, the CDR3 is TGTGCCAGCAGCTTAAGACAGGGGGCAACCGGGGAGCTGTTTTTT.

The chain recombines TRBV10-3 with TRBJ2-7; 10 bases map to TRBD1. V was pared by 6 bases and J by 6 bases, with 5 bases of the junction left unmatched. Per the germline V gene, CDR1 is ENHRY and CDR2 is SYGVKD. CDR3 length equals 13 residues. CDR3 amino acids: CAISPGQGPEQYF. In DNA, the CDR3 is TGTGCCATCAGCCCGGGACAGGGGCCCGAGCAGTACTTC.

The chain carries TRBV20-1 and TRBJ2-3; TRBD2 is a possible D gene (6 bases). This CDR3 region has 11 residues. Germline V gives CDR1 DFQATT, CDR2 SNEGSKA (reference sequence). With 1 base removed from V and 9 bases from J, the gap between germline ends came to 8 bases. The CDR3 reads CSARVEGTQYF. The CDR3 DNA reads as TGCAGTGCTAGAGTGGAGGGAACGCAGTATTTT.

J is TRBJ2-7 and V is TRBV6-5; 8 nucleotides match TRBD1. The ends lost 2 bases at V and 5 bases at J; junction bases unmatched: 11. The CDR3 has 16 amino acids. Germline V CDR1 and CDR2: MNHEY, SVGAGI. The CDR3 spells CASSYGGGQGRDEQYF. CDR3 DNA: TGTGCCAGCAGTTACGGGGGAGGACAGGGTAGAGACGAGCAGTACTTC.

The chain recombines TRBV4-1 with TRBJ2-4; D is perhaps TRBD1 (6 bases). The V gene's germline CDR1 is MGHRA and CDR2 YSYEKL. This CDR3 is built from 13 residues. V dropped 4 bases and J dropped 5 bases, with 9 bases sitting between them. CDR3 in amino acids: CASSLRQENIQYF. DNA of the CDR3: TGCGCCAGCAGCCTCAGACAGGAAAACATTCAGTACTTC.

This chain connects TRBV28 to TRBJ1-3; 7 bases agree with TRBD1. The germline CDR1 and CDR2 sequences are MDHEN and SYDVKM. Trimming cost V 10 bases and J 0 bases; bases outside gene matches: 9. The CDR3 is made up of 15 amino acids. The DNA for the CDR3 is TGTGCCATTTCCCAGGGGGGAAGCTCTGGAAACACCATATATTTT. The encoded protein is CAISQGGSSGNTIYF.

V usage is TRBV7-8 and J usage is TRBJ1-2; TRBD1 might be the D (6 bases). Between the trimmed V and J ends, which lost 5 bases and 8 bases, there was a span of 12 bases. Germline loops: CDR1 SGHVS, CDR2 FQNEAQ. The CDR3 is 12 residues long. CDR3 nucleotides: TGTGCCAGCAGCCGGACAGTTGAAGGCTACACCTTC. It yields the protein CASSRTVEGYTF.

Concerning this clone itself: Other DNA sequences in this specimen translate into the identical CDR3. V usage is TRBV7-3 and J usage is TRBJ1-1; no firm D call. The CDR3 extends over 14 amino acids. Trimming shortened V by 0 bases and J by 2 bases, and 7 bases separated the two germline ends. The germline CDR1 and CDR2 sequences are SGHTA and FQGTGA. The CDR3 DNA reads TGTGCCAGCAGCTTAACCGGGGTTAACACTGAAGCTTTCTTT. This translates into CASSLTGVNTEAFF. The variable domain in full, completed from reference TRBV7-3 and TRBJ1-1, reads GAGVSQTPSNKVTEKGKYVELRCDPISGHTALYWYRQSLGQGPEFLIYFQGTGAADDSGLPNDRFFAVRPEGSVSTLKIQRTERGDSAVYLCASSLTGVNTEAFFGQGTRLTVV.